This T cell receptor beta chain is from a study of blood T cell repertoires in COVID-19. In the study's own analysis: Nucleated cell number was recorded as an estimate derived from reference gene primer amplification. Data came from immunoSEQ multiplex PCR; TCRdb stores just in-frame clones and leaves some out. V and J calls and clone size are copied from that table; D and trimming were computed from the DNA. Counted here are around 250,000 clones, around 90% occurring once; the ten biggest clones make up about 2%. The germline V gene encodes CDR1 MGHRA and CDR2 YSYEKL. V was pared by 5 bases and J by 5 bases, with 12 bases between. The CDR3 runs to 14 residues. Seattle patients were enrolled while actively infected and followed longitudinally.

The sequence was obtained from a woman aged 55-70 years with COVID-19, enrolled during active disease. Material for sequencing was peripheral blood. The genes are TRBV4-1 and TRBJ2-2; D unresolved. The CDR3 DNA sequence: TGCGCCAGCAGCATACGACTCGAAACCGGGGAGCTGTTTTTT. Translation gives CASSIRLETGELFF.